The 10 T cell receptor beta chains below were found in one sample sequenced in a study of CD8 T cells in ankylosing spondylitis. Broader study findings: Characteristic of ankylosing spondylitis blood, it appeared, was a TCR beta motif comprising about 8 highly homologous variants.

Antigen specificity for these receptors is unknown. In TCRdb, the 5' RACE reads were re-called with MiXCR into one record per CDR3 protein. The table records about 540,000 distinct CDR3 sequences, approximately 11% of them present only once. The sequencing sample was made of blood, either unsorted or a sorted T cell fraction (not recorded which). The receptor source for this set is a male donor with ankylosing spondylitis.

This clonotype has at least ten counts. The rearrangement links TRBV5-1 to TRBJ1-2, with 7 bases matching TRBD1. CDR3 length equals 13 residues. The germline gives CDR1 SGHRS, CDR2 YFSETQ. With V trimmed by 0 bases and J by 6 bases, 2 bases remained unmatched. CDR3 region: CASSLVGQDGYTF. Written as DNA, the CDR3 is TGCGCCAGCAGCTTGGTTGGACAGGATGGCTACACCTTC.

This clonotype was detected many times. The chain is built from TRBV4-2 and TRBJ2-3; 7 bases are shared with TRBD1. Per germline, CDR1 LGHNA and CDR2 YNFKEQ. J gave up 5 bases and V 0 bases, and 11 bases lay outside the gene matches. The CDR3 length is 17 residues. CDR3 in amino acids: CASSQDPPGQELDTQYF. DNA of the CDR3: TGTGCCAGCAGCCAAGATCCGCCAGGACAGGAGCTAGATACGCAGTATTTT.

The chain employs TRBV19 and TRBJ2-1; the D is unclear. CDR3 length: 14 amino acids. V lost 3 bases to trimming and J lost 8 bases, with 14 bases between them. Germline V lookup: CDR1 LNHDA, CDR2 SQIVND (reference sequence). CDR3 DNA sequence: TGTGCCAGTAGTATCAAATTTGGGTTTGATGAGCAGTTCTTC. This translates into CASSIKFGFDEQFF.

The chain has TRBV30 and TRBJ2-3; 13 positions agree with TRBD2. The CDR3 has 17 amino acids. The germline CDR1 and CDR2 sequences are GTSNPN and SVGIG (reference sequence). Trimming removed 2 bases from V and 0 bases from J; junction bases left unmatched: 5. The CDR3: CAWSRGLAGSSTDTQYF. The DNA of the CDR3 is TGTGCCTGGAGTCGGGGACTAGCGGGATCTAGCACAGATACGCAGTATTTT.

The CDR3 DNA follows: TGTGCCAGCAGCCACGACCTTCCCGGGCCAGATACGCAGTATTTT. Translating gives CASSHDLPGPDTQYF. The J gene is TRBJ2-3, the V gene TRBV14; D not resolved. The CDR3 extends over 15 amino acids. V was clipped by 3 bases and J by 4 bases, with 14 bases between them. The germline V gene encodes CDR1 SGHDN and CDR2 FVKESK. Full variable domain (rest looked up from reference TRBV14 and TRBJ2-3): EAGVTQFPSHSVIEKGQTVTLRCDPISGHDNLYWYRRVMGKEIKFLLHFVKESKQDESGMPNNRFLAERTGGTYSTLKVQPAELEDSGVYFCASSHDLPGPDTQYFGPGTRLTVL.

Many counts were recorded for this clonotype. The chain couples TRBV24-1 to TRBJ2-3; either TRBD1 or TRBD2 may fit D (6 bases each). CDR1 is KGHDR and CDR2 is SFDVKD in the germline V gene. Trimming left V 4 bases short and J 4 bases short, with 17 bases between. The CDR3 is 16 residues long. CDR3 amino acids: CATSDRRGSPPDTQYF. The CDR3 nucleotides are TGTGCCACCAGTGACCGGAGGGGGTCCCCCCCAGATACGCAGTATTTT.

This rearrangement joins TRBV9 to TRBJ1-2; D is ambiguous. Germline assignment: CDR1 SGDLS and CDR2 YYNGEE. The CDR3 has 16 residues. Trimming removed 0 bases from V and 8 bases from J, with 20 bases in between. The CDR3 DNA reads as TGTGCCAGCAGCGTAGGAGCAGCTCGGGCGATGGAGGGCTACACCTTC. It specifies CASSVGAARAMEGYTF.

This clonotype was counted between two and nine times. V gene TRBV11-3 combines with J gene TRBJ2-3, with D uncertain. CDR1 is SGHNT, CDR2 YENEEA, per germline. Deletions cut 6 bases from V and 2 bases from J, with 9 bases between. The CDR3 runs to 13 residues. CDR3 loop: CASRGGVTDTQYF. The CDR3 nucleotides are TGTGCCAGCAGGGGCGGAGTCACAGATACGCAGTATTTT.

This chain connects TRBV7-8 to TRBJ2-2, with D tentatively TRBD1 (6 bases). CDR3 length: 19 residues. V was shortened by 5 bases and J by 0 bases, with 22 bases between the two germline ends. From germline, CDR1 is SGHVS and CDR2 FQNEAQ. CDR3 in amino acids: CASSRYGQFYTPNTGELFF. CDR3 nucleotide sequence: TGTGCCAGCAGCCGGTACGGACAGTTTTATACACCGAACACCGGGGAGCTGTTTTTT.

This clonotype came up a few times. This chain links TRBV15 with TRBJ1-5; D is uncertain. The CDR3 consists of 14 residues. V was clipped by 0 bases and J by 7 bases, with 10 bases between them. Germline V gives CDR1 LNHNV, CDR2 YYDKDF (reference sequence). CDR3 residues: CATSRDKIQQPQHF. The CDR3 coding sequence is TGTGCCACCAGCAGAGATAAGATACAGCAGCCCCAGCATTTT.